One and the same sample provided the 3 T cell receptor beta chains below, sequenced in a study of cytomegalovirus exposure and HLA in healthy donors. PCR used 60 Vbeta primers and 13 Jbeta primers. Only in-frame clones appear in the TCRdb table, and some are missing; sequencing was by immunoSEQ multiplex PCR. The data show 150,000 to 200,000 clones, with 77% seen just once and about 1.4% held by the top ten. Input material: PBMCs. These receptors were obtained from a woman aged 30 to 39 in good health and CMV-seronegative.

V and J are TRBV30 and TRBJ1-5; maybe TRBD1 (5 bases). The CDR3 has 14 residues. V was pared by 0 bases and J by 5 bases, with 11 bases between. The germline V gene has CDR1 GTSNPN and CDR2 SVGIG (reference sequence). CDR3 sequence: CAWSVDRGYQPQHF. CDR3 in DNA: TGTGCCTGGAGTGTCGATAGGGGATATCAGCCCCAGCATTTT.

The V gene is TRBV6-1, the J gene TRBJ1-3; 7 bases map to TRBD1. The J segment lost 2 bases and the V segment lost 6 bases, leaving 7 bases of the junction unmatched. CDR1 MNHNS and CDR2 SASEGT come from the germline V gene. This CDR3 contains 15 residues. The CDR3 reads CASRGLDRAGNTIYF. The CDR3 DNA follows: TGTGCCAGCAGGGGACTTGACAGGGCTGGAAACACCATATATTTT.

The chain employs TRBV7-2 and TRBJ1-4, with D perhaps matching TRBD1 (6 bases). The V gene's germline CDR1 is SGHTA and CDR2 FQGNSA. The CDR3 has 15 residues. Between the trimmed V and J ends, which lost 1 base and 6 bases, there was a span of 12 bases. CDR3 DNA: TGTGCCAGCAGCTTAGGGGGCAGGGGTGATGAAAAACTGTTTTTT. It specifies CASSLGGRGDEKLFF. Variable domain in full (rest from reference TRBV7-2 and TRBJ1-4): GAGVSQSPSNKVTEKGKDVELRCDPISGHTALYWYRQSLGQGLEFLIYFQGNSAPDKSGLPSDRFSAERTGGSVSTLTIQRTQQEDSAVYLCASSLGGRGDEKLFFGSGTQLSVL.